These 20 T cell receptor beta chains were sequenced from one sample in a study of blood T cell repertoires in COVID-19. Produced via immunoSEQ multiplex PCR; TCRdb's table is partial and in-frame only. The sample lists tens of thousands of clones; approximately 91% were seen once. Sequenced sample: peripheral blood. The receptors here all came from a human donor with active COVID-19. The donor label of this sample is uncertain.

The chain joins TRBV13 to TRBJ2-7, with TRBD1 matching 9 bases. Germline-derived CDR1 and CDR2 are PRHDT and FYEKMQ (reference sequence). The CDR3 has 15 amino acids. The V gene end was trimmed by 5 bases and the J gene end by 5 bases; junction bases not matched to a gene: 10. The CDR3 is CASSPGGQGRHEQYF. CDR3 bases: TGTGCCAGCAGCCCTGGGGGACAGGGACGCCACGAGCAGTACTTC. Variable domain in full (rest from reference TRBV13 and TRBJ2-7): AAGVIQSPRHLIKEKRETATLKCYPIPRHDTVYWYQQGPGQDPQFLISFYEKMQSDKGSIPDRFSAQQFSDYHSELNMSSLELGDSALYFCASSPGGQGRHEQYFGPGTRLTVT.

The gene calls are TRBV4-1 and TRBJ2-7; no clear D gene. Germline V gives CDR1 MGHRA, CDR2 YSYEKL. Trimming took off 1 base at V and 0 bases at J, with 13 bases between the two ends. This CDR3 region has 16 residues. Written as DNA, the CDR3 is TGCGCCAGCAGCCAAGTTGCGGCCCCCCTCTCCTACGAGCAGTACTTC. Protein: CASSQVAAPLSYEQYF.

This sequence joins TRBV4-1 and TRBJ1-1; 7 bases line up with TRBD1. Trimming removed 4 bases from V and 1 base from J; junction bases left unmatched: 9. CDR1 MGHRA and CDR2 YSYEKL come from the germline V gene. The CDR3 is made up of 16 amino acids. The CDR3 DNA sequence: TGCGCCAGCAGCCGAGTCGAAGGGGGCGCGAACACTGAAGCTTTCTTT. Translated: CASSRVEGGANTEAFF.

The chain is built from TRBV7-6 and TRBJ1-1; possible D gene TRBD1, 6 bases. V was shortened by 0 bases and J by 0 bases, with 11 bases between the two germline ends. This CDR3 comprises 16 residues. CDR1 is SGHVS, CDR2 FNYEAQ, per germline. The CDR3 region is CASSLAGGAMNTEAFF. CDR3 DNA sequence: TGTGCCAGCAGCTTAGCGGGGGGGGCTATGAACACTGAAGCTTTCTTT.

The chain links TRBV7-9 to TRBJ2-5; 11 bases agree with TRBD2. Germline CDR1 reads SEHNR; CDR2 reads FQNEAQ (reference sequence). The CDR3 runs 15 residues. V was pared by 2 bases and J by 5 bases, with 4 bases of the junction left unmatched. CDR3 region: CASSLPTSGVETQYF. The CDR3 nucleotides read TGTGCCAGCAGCTTACCGACTAGCGGGGTGGAGACCCAGTACTTC.

The CDR3 loop reads CASSQEHRDYDYNEQFF. The CDR3 DNA reads as TGTGCCAGCAGCCAAGAACATCGGGACTATGACTACAATGAGCAGTTCTTC. This rearrangement joins TRBV3-1 (or the pseudogene TRBV3-2) to TRBJ2-1, with 7 bases identical to TRBD2. This CDR3 spans 17 amino acids. Per germline, CDR1 LGHDT and CDR2 YNNKEL (reference sequence). The trim removed 0 bases at V and 3 bases at J, leaving 8 bases unmatched.

This clone has only one observation. This chain connects TRBV5-1 to TRBJ2-7; 12 nucleotides match TRBD2. CDR3 length: 14 residues. Trimming cost V 5 bases and J 4 bases; bases outside gene matches: 4. CDR1 and CDR2 (germline): SGHRS, YFSETQ. CDR3 DNA: TGCGCCAGCAGAACCGGGACTAGCGGGTACGAGCAGTACTTC. It translates to CASRTGTSGYEQYF.

The chain recombines TRBV10-2 with TRBJ2-1, with D perhaps matching TRBD1 (6 bases). Germline-derived CDR1 and CDR2 are WSHSY and SAAADI. The CDR3 consists of 15 residues. Trimming removed 5 bases at V and 0 bases at J, with 11 bases between. Here the CDR3 DNA reads TGCGCCAGCAGTAAGGGGGACCCCTCCTACAATGAGCAGTTCTTC. Residues: CASSKGDPSYNEQFF.

The rearrangement uses TRBV7-2 and TRBJ1-3, with D unclear. Germline CDR1 and CDR2: SGHTA and FQGNSA. The ends were cut back, 2 bases at V and 1 base at J, with 6 bases in the middle. The CDR3 loop spans 14 amino acids. CDR3 sequence (DNA): TGTGCCAGCAGCTTACAGGAATCTGGAAACACCATATATTTT. It encodes CASSLQESGNTIYF.

The chain links TRBV2 to TRBJ2-5; the match to TRBD2 covers 11 bases. Germline V gene data show CDR1 as SNHLY and CDR2 as FYNNEI. The V and J ends lost 1 base and 8 bases, in that order; junction bases with no gene match: 3. The length of the CDR3 is 14 residues. The DNA for the CDR3 is TGTGCCAGCAGTGAAGTAGCGGGAGGGCCCACCCAGTACTTC. Its translation: CASSEVAGGPTQYF.

The rearrangement joins TRBV6-2 or TRBV6-3 to TRBJ1-3, with D possibly being TRBD1 (6 bases). The CDR3 length is 14 residues. V shed 6 bases and J shed 2 bases, with 11 bases lying between them. Germline CDR1 reads MNHEY; CDR2 reads SVGEGT. CDR3 protein: CASSRQGTGNTIYF. The DNA for the CDR3 is TGTGCCAGCAGCCGGCAGGGGACTGGAAACACCATATATTTT.

The chain couples TRBV18 to TRBJ2-3; D is possibly TRBD1 (6 bases). Trimming shortened V by 1 base and J by 3 bases, and 17 bases separated the two germline ends. CDR3 length equals 17 residues. Germline CDR1 reads KGHSH; CDR2 reads LQKENI. This CDR3 reads CASSPLNVGAGTDTQYF. DNA of the CDR3: TGTGCCAGCTCACCACTGAATGTGGGGGCTGGTACAGATACGCAGTATTTT.

This clone showed up just once. The rearrangement joins TRBV27 to TRBJ2-3, with 10 bases fitting TRBD2. CDR1 and CDR2 from the germline V gene are MNHEY and SMNVEV (reference sequence). V was pared by 5 bases and J by 0 bases, with 2 bases of the junction left unmatched. The CDR3 length is 15 residues. CDR3 in amino acids: CASSGLAASTDTQYF. The CDR3 region has the DNA TGTGCCAGCAGTGGACTAGCGGCTAGCACAGATACGCAGTATTTT.

This rearrangement joins TRBV18 to TRBJ1-4; unclear D gene. CDR1 is KGHSH, CDR2 LQKENI, per germline. V lost 3 bases and J lost 8, with 16 bases in between. The CDR3 length is 15 residues. CDR3 nucleotides: TGTGCCAGCTCACCTGGAGGGCTATCTGGAGAAAAACTGTTTTTT. This gives the protein CASSPGGLSGEKLFF.

The CDR3 spells CASSMGLETEQYF. CDR3 nucleotide sequence: TGTGCCAGCAGTATGGGACTAGAGACCGAGCAGTACTTC. The chain has TRBV12-3 or TRBV12-4 and TRBJ2-7, with 8 bases aligning to TRBD2. Losses at the gene ends were 5 bases for V and 6 bases for J; bases not matched to a gene: 6. The CDR3 extends over 13 amino acids.

The count of this clone is one. V and J are TRBV9 and TRBJ2-1, with TRBD2 as a possible D gene (5 bases). V lost 0 bases and J lost 7, with 14 bases in between. From germline, CDR1 is SGDLS and CDR2 YYNGEE. This CDR3 region has 15 residues. The CDR3, as DNA: TGTGCCAGCAGCGTAGGGGGTCGGACTCGGAATGAGCAGTTCTTC. Protein sequence: CASSVGGRTRNEQFF.

The V gene is TRBV6-2 or TRBV6-3, the J gene TRBJ2-1, with 10 positions matching TRBD2. CDR1 is MNHEY and CDR2 is SVGEGT in the germline V gene. Trimming took 4 bases from V and 7 from J; bases not matched to a gene: 4. The CDR3 is 14 residues long. CDR3 in amino acids: CASSSSGSGNEQFF. CDR3 nucleotides: TGTGCCAGCAGTTCTAGCGGGAGCGGGAATGAGCAGTTCTTC.

The J gene is TRBJ2-1, the V gene TRBV2; D is perhaps TRBD2 (6 bases). V was pared by 5 bases and J by 10 bases, with 9 bases between. The germline gives CDR1 SNHLY, CDR2 FYNNEI. The CDR3 has 11 residues. CDR3 protein: CASSSTSEQFF. The CDR3 DNA follows: TGTGCCAGCAGTTCAACTAGCGAGCAGTTCTTC.

The rearrangement links TRBV9 to TRBJ2-2; TRBD1 agrees at 10 bases. The V gene end was trimmed by 2 bases and the J gene end by 10 bases; junction bases not matched to a gene: 8. Germline V lookup: CDR1 SGDLS, CDR2 YYNGEE. This CDR3 has 15 residues. The CDR3 region has the DNA TGTGCCAGCAGCGTGGGAGGACAGGGGGTGGAGGAGCTGTTTTTT. Translated: CASSVGGQGVEELFF.

The chain recombines TRBV4-1 with TRBJ1-2, with D perhaps TRBD1 (6 bases). V dropped 0 bases and J dropped 4 bases, with 9 bases sitting between them. The CDR3 loop spans 14 amino acids. Germline V gene lookup returns CDR1 MGHRA and CDR2 YSYEKL. CDR3 loop: CASSQDQGPYGYTF. DNA of the CDR3: TGCGCCAGCAGCCAAGATCAGGGGCCCTATGGCTACACCTTC.